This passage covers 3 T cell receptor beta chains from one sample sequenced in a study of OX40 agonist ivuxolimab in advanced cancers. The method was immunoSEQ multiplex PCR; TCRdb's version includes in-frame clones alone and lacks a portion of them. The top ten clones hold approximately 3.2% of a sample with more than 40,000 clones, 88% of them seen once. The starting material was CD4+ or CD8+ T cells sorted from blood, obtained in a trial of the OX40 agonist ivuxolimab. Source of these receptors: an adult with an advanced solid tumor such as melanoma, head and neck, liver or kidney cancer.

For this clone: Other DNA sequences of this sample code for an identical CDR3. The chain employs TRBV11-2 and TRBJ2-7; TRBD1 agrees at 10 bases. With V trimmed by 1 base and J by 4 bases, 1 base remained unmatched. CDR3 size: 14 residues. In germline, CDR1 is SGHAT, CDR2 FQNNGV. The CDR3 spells CASSLGQGAYEQYF. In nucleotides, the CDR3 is TGTGCCAGCAGCTTAGGACAGGGGGCTTACGAGCAGTACTTC.

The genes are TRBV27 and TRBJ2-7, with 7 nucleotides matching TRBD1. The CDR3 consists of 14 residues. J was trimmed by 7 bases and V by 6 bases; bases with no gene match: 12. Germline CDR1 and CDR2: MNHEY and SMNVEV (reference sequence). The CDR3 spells CASRNSATGKEQYF. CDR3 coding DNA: TGTGCCAGCAGAAACTCCGCGACAGGGAAGGAGCAGTACTTC.

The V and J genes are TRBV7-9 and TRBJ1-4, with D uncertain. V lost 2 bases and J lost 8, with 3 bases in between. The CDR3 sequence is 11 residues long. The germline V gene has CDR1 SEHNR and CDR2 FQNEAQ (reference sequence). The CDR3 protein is CASSLTEKLFF. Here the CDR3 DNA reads TGTGCCAGCAGCTTAACAGAAAAACTGTTTTTT.